These 9 T cell receptor beta chains share one sample of origin, sequenced in a study of beta chain features in type 1 diabetes. Study results and limitations: Type 1 diabetes patients had TCRB CDR3s that were shorter (moderately but significantly so) in all four CD4+ subsets.

The authors reverse transcribed all of the isolated RNA, so sequencing captured expressed TCRB transcripts. Assay used: immunoSEQ multiplex PCR; TCRdb lists only in-frame clones, some missing. The table has 95,000 to 150,000 clones, roughly 15% seen once; the top ten hold about 2.1%. Antigens of these TCRs are unknown. Sequencing was carried out using central memory CD4+ T cells from blood. The receptors originated from a man aged 30 to 39 with type 1 diabetes.

The table lists this clone with many counts. CDR3 nucleotides: TGTGCCAGCAGCCGTCGTGCCGGTAGCACAGATACGCAGTATTTT. It translates to CASSRRAGSTDTQYF. The V call is TRBV11-2, the J call TRBJ2-3; the D is unclear. This CDR3 has 15 residues. CDR1 SGHAT and CDR2 FQNNGV come from the germline V gene. Trimming cost V 5 bases and J 0 bases, with 12 bases left between them.

This sequence joins TRBV30 and TRBJ1-6, with D possibly TRBD1 on 5 matching bases. The V end lost 4 bases, the J end lost 4 bases, and 17 bases lay between the germline ends. The length of the CDR3 is 16 residues. The germline CDR1 and CDR2 sequences are GTSNPN and SVGIG (reference sequence). The CDR3 DNA sequence: TGTGCCTGGACCCCATGGCGGGACCCTTATAATTCACCCCTCCACTTT. Residues: CAWTPWRDPYNSPLHF.

In regard to this clone: This likely stems from a read error, as it lies one base from a far larger clone. The chain combines TRBV29-1 with TRBJ2-7; D uncertain. Looked up from germline, CDR1 is SQVTM and CDR2 is ANQGSEA. V was clipped by 2 bases and J by 3 bases, with 8 bases between them. The CDR3 contains 12 residues. In DNA form, the CDR3 reads TGCAGCGTTGAAACACAGCGCTACGAGCAGTACTTC. Translated, it gives CSVETQRYEQYF.

This clone has a handful of counts. A read error likely explains this, since a far larger clone differs by one base. V gene TRBV7-9 combines with J gene TRBJ1-5, with 11 positions matching TRBD1. The CDR3 runs to 18 residues. Per the germline V gene, CDR1 is SEHNR and CDR2 is FQNEAQ (reference sequence). V was clipped by 5 bases and J by 5 bases; unmatched bases: 14. In DNA, the CDR3 is TGTGCCAGCAGCCCAATACGAGCGGACAGGGGGCTTGATCAGCCCCAGCATTTT. It specifies CASSPIRADRGLDQPQHF.

V and J are TRBV23-1 and TRBJ1-3; 9 bases fit TRBD1. Being an ORF, TRBV23-1 has a function that is uncertain. CDR3 length: 15 residues. The V and J ends lost 2 bases and 6 bases, in that order; junction bases with no gene match: 5. The CDR3 nucleotides read TGCGCCAGCAGTCAACCGGACAGGGGTACAAACACCATATATTTT. It specifies CASSQPDRGTNTIYF.

The table lists this clone with a few counts. The CDR3 region is CASIQVRPGEETQYF. The CDR3 DNA is TGTGCCAGCATCCAGGTCCGTCCGGGTGAAGAGACCCAGTACTTC. This chain joins TRBV7-2 and TRBJ2-5; D unclear. Germline CDR1 reads SGHTA; CDR2 reads FQGNSA. Trimming removed 7 bases at V and 3 bases at J, with 18 bases between. This CDR3 has 15 residues.

This chain connects TRBV5-1 to TRBJ1-4, with unresolved D. The CDR3 has 15 residues. The V end was cut by 0 bases, the J end by 10 bases, with 16 bases between. Germline V CDR1 and CDR2: SGHRS, YFSETQ. The CDR3 loop reads CASSLGDSMDGKLFF. The CDR3 region has the DNA TGCGCCAGCAGCTTGGGCGACTCAATGGATGGAAAACTGTTTTTT.

This clone appeared a few times. The chain is built from TRBV2 and TRBJ2-7; 10 nucleotides line up with TRBD1. Germline V gene lookup returns CDR1 SNHLY and CDR2 FYNNEI. The V gene end was trimmed by 6 bases and the J gene end by 9 bases; junction bases not matched to a gene: 5. This CDR3 is 12 amino acids long. The CDR3 reads CASRDRGQAQYF. DNA for the CDR3: TGTGCCAGCAGAGACAGGGGGCAGGCGCAGTACTTC.

This clone was recorded a few times. This chain connects TRBV5-1 to TRBJ2-5; 10 bases are shared with TRBD2. Germline V gives CDR1 SGHRS, CDR2 YFSETQ. Trimming removed 1 base from V and 5 bases from J; junction bases left unmatched: 5. There are 15 residues in the CDR3. CDR3 nucleotide sequence: TGCGCCAGCAGCTTGTCTGGGACTAGCGCGGAGACCCAGTACTTC. It translates to CASSLSGTSAETQYF.